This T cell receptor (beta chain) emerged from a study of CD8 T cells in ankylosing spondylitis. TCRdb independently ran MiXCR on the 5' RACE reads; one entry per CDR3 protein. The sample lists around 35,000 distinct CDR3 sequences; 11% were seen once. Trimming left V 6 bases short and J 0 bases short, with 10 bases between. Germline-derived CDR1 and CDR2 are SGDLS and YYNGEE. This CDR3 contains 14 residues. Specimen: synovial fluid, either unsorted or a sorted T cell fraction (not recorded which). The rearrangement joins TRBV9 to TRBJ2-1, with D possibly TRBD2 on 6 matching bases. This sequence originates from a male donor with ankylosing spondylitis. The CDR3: CASNRGSSYNEQFF. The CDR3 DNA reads TGTGCCAGCAACCGGGGGAGCTCCTACAATGAGCAGTTCTTC.